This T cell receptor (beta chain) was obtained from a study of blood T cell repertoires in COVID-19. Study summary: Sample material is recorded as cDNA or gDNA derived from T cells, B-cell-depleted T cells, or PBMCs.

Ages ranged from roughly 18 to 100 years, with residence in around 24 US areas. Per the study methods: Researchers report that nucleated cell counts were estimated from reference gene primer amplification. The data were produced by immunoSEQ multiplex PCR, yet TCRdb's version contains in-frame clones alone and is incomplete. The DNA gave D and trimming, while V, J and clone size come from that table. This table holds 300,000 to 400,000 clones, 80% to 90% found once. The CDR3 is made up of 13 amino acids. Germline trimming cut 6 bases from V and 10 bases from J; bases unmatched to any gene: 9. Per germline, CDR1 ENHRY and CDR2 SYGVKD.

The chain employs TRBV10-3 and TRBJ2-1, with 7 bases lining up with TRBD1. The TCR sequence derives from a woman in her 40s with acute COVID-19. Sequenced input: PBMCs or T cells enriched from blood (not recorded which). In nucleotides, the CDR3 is TGTGCCATCAGCCTCGACAGGGTCCGAGAGCAGTTCTTC. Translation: CAISLDRVREQFF.